This T cell receptor (beta chain) was obtained from a study of patients and donors after allogeneic stem cell transplantation. The V end was cut by 5 bases, the J end by 0 bases, with 7 bases between. The CDR3 runs 13 residues. Germline V lookup: CDR1 MGHDK, CDR2 SYGVNS. A single record per CDR3 protein comes from TCRdb applying MiXCR to the RT-PCR reads. The sample shows about 150,000 distinct CDR3 sequences, roughly 35% of them seen only once. Sequencing was carried out using blood, either unsorted or a sorted T cell fraction (not recorded which). This sequence was found in a human donor who was either an allogeneic HSCT recipient or a stem cell or donor lymphocyte infusion donor (not recorded which). It is not recorded whose cells these are; they may come from a transplant donor. This chain joins TRBV25-1 and TRBJ2-5, with D unclear. CDR3: CASSTAYQETQYF. CDR3 in DNA: TGTGCCAGCAGTACAGCCTACCAAGAGACCCAGTACTTC.